The rows below give T cell receptor beta chains drawn from one sample of a study of T cell clonotyping in hematopoietic cell transplantation. Measured with immunoSEQ multiplex PCR; TCRdb has only the in-frame clones, and not every one. The table lists some 40,000 clones, about 93% of them singletons. Material: peripheral blood mononuclear cells. These receptors were taken from a woman aged 50 to 60 in good health. Some clones in this sample may be carry-over from other donors' samples. CDR3s include the opening cysteine and the closing phenylalanine or tryptophan.

TRBV19 | CASSSSAEWGNQPQHF
TRBV19 | CASSMSGLDTEAFF
TRBV5-1 | CASSPPGLNTEAFF
TRBV7-8 | CASSLAQVMNTEAFF
TRBV11-3 | CASSKQGSTDTQYF
TRBV7-2 | CASSLGRNTEAFF
TRBV5-8 | CATQGSGNTIYF
TRBV29-1 | CSVTGIQNTEAFF
TRBV18 | CASSPFLESGGVDEQYF
TRBV9 | CASSVGTERGNTIYF
TRBV10-3 | CAITQGQANYGYTF
TRBV2 | CASSERGLAGRTGELFF
TRBV27 | CASSPPGTGWYEQYF
TRBV6-5 | CASSYWAREGEKLFF
TRBV7-2 | CASSLEGLVTGELFF
TRBV6-5 | CASSYSGAEGYEQYF
TRBV10-1 | CASSDPDRGNQPQHF
TRBV5-1 | CASSLEGRLPQHF
TRBV2 | CASQTNGITDTQYF
TRBV2 | CASSYSGLAGGAEQFF
TRBV7-2 | CASSWDSYEQYF
TRBV4-3 | CASSQGSPHEQYF
TRBV10-3 | CAISARSGGPYNEQFF